The TCR beta chain described here comes from a study of blood T cell repertoires in acute mononucleosis (dated by TCRdb to 2019 to 2021). Notes on the research overall: Acute-phase samples, representing the primary response, were taken within 2 weeks of symptom onset. During acute infection, mean YVL-BR-specific and GLC-BM-specific cells made up about 2% and 1% of blood CD8 T cells. The mean blood EBV load was 3.8 log10 genome copies per million B cells in acute infection and 2 to 3 at convalescence. The full study reports these points: Both chains seemed to play a part in GLC-BM selection, with public TCRbeta motifs on BV14-BJ2 and BV20-BJ1 appearing together with a TCRalpha motif on AV5-AJ31. Persistence into convalescence was observed for only roughly 10% of unique acute clonotypes, yet most of the response was made up by these persisting clonotypes, and the remaining acute clonotypes were seemingly replaced by new diverse de novo clonotypes. With just a few donors in the cohort, the group averages were based on very few individuals. The low acute-to-convalescent clonotype overlap might be partly explained by sampling error, because only a fraction of each donor's blood was analyzed.

Turning to this clone: This sequence is one base from a far larger clone and is likely a read error.

The time point label on this specimen signifies: acute infectious mononucleosis, at clinical presentation within 2 weeks of symptom onset (visit 1). The study tracked CD8 T cell responses to two immunodominant EBV epitopes, BRLF1 109 (YVL-BR) and BMLF1 280 (GLC-BM), over primary infection. Primary EBV infection was taken to be indicated by a positive serum heterophile antibody test and EBV viral capsid antigen-specific IgM. As a first step, magnetic positive selection (MACS) was used to enrich total CD8 T cells from the PBMCs. Live CD3+ CD8+ tetramer+ cells were sorted on a FACSAria III to over 85% purity. Cell sorting used a PE-conjugated tetramer carrying the BMLF1 280-288 peptide. TCR repertoires of EBV epitope-specific CD8 T cells were deep-sequenced directly ex vivo after tetramer sorting, at acute infection and at convalescence. A few people aged about 18 to 30 with clinical acute infectious mononucleosis and laboratory evidence of primary EBV infection were used as donors. Heparinized peripheral blood was drawn at clinical presentation with mononucleosis symptoms and again about 6 months later. PBMCs were isolated by Ficoll-Paque density gradient centrifugation.

CDR1 and CDR2 (SGHTA, FQGNSA) derive from the germline V gene. The CDR3 goes from the cysteine to the phenylalanine over 15 residues. Just CDR3 DNA is preserved here, 45 bases in frame from base 1. Total RNA from at least 9,000 sorted tetramer+ CD8 T cells was reverse transcribed into cDNA for TCR profiling. PCR amplification of CDR3 regions used primers annealing to V and J regions and added unique molecular identifiers so that templates could be tracked. Profiling of the TCRalpha and TCRbeta chains was done on the immunoSEQ platform, including the sequencing and error-correction standards of that platform. On the study's bioinformatics: Clonal copy numbers were corrected for sequencing and PCR errors, and IMGT conventions were followed to define CDR3s. Only productive rearrangements were analyzed, using immunoSEQ Analyzer versions 2.0 and 3.0, with gene-pairing frequencies processed further in Microsoft Excel. Circos plots were used to display V-J pairings, and MEME together with a custom motifSearch program was used to find CDR3 motifs. The OLGA algorithm was used to calculate the probability of generation of TCR sequences. Clonotypes seen at both visits were designated persistent, clonotypes seen only acutely were designated nonpersistent, and clonotypes seen only at convalescence were designated de novo. A public TCR was defined as an amino acid clonotype used by more than one donor. TCRdb holds this immuneACCESS table with in-frame rearrangements only. Some clones are missing; in checked studies, unresolved V genes explain under half, and the rest has no known cause. V and J calls and clone size are given by that table; D and trimming were obtained from the DNA. Across this sample there are some 2,000 clones, with 65% to 70% seen only once. The ten most abundant clones make up roughly 46% of the sample.

The rearrangement combines TRBV7-2 with TRBJ2-3, with 8 middle bases fitting TRBD2. This clonotype was sampled from a woman aged 18-29 years with infectious mononucleosis caused by EBV. The specimen comprised EBV GLC epitope tetramer+ CD8+ T cells sorted from PBMCs, sampled during acute infectious mononucleosis. This specimen's cell subset or site label, per the study, means: CD8 T cells binding tetramer with EBV BMLF1 280-288 peptide (GLC-BM). The DNA reads as follows: TGTGCCAGCAACCCCCCGGGACTAGTGTCAGATATGCAGTATTTT. Translated, it gives CASNPPGLVSDMQYF.